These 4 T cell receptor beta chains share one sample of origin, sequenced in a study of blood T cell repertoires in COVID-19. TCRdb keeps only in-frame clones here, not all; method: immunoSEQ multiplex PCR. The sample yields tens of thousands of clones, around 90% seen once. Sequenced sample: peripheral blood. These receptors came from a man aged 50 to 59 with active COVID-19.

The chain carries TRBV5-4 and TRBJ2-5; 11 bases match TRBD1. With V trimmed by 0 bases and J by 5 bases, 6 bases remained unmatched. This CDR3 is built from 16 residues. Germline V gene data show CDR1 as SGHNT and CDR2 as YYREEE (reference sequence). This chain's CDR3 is CASSLAWTGGAETQYF. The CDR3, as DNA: TGTGCCAGCAGCTTGGCCTGGACAGGGGGCGCGGAGACCCAGTACTTC.

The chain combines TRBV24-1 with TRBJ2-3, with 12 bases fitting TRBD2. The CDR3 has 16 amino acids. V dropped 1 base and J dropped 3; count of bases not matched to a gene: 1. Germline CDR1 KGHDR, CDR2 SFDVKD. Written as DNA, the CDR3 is TGTGCCACCAGTGATTTTGGACTAGCGGGGACAGATACGCAGTATTTT. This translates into CATSDFGLAGTDTQYF.

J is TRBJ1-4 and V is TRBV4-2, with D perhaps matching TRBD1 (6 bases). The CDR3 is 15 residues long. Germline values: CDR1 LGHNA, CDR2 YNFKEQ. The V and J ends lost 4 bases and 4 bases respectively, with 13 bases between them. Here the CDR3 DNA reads TGTGCCAGCAGCCGCTGGGGGCAGGTTAATGAAAAACTGTTTTTT. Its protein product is CASSRWGQVNEKLFF.

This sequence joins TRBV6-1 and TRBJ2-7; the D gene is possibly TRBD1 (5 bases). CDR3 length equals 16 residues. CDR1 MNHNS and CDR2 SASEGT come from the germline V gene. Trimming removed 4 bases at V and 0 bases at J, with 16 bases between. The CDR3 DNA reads TGTGCCAGCAGTGTATCATCAGGGCTGAGCTCCTACGAGCAGTACTTC. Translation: CASSVSSGLSSYEQYF.